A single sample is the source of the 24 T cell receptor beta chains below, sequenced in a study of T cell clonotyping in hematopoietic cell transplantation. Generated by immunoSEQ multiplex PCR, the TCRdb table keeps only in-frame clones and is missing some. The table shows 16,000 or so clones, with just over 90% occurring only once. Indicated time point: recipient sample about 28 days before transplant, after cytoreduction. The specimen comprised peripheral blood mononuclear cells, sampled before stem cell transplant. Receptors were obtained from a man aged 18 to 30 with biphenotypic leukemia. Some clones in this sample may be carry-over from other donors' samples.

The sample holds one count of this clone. The CDR3, as DNA: TGTGCCAGCAGCTTAGATGGGACAGGGGGTCAGCCCCAGCATTTT. Protein sequence: CASSLDGTGGQPQHF. V usage is TRBV11-2 and J usage is TRBJ1-5, with TRBD1 identical over 11 bases. CDR3 length: 15 amino acids. V shed 0 bases, J shed 6 bases, and the junction held 1 base outside the gene matches. CDR1 and CDR2 (germline): SGHAT, FQNNGV. Filled out from reference TRBV11-2 and TRBJ1-5, the complete variable domain reads EAGVAQSPRYKIIEKRQSVAFWCNPISGHATLYWYQQILGQGPKLLIQFQNNGVVDDSQLPKDRFSAERLKGVDSTLKIQPAKLEDSAVYLCASSLDGTGGQPQHFGDGTRLSIL.

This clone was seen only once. The CDR3, as DNA: TGTGCCAGCAGCGTAGTGGGGACAGGGGGCGATGAGCAGTTCTTC. This sequence encodes CASSVVGTGGDEQFF. V is TRBV9 and J is TRBJ2-1; 12 bases match TRBD1. The CDR3 runs 15 residues. Germline V gives CDR1 SGDLS, CDR2 YYNGEE. Germline trimming cut 0 bases from V and 8 bases from J; bases unmatched to any gene: 3.

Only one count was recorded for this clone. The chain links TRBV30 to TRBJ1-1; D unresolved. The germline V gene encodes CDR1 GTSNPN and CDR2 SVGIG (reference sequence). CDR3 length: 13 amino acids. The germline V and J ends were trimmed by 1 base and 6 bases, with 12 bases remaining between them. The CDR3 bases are TGTGCCTGGAGTGCGCAGCTTGAAGCTGAAGCTTTCTTT. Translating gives CAWSAQLEAEAFF. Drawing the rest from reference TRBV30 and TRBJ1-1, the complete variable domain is SQTIHQWPATLVQPVGSPLSLECTVEGTSNPNLYWYRQAAGRGLQLLFYSVGIGQISSEVPQNLSASRPQDRQFILSSKKLLLSDSGFYLCAWSAQLEAEAFFGQGTRLTVV.

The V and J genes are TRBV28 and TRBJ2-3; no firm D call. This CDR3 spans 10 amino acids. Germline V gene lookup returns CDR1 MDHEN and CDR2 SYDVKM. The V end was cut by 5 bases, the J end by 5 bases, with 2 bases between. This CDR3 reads CASSRDTQYF. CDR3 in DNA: TGTGCCAGCAGTCGAGATACGCAGTATTTT.

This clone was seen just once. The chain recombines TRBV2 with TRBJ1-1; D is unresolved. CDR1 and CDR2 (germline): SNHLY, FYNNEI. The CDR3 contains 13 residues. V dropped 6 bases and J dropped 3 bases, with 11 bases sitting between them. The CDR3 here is CASRGTGDTEAFF. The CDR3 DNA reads TGTGCCAGCAGAGGAACCGGGGACACTGAAGCTTTCTTT.

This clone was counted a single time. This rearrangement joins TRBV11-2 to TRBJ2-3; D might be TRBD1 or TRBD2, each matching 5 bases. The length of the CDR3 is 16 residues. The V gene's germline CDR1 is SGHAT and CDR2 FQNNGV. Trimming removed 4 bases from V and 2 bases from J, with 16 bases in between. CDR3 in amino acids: CASSYSWGSSTDTQYF. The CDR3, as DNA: TGTGCCAGCAGCTACTCGTGGGGGTCATCCACAGATACGCAGTATTTT.

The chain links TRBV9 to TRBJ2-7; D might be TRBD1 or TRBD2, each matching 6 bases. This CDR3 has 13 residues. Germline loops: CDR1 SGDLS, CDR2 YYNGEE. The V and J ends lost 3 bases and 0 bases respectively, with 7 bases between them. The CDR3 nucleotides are TGTGCCAGCAGCGGGGGGGCCTCCTACGAGCAGTACTTC. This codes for CASSGGASYEQYF.

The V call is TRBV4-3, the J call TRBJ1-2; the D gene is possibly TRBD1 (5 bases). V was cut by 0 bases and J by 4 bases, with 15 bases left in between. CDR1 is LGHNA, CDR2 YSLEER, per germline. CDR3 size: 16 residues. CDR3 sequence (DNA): TGCGCCAGCAGCCAAGATCTTTACCTGGGGGGCTATGGCTACACCTTC. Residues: CASSQDLYLGGYGYTF.

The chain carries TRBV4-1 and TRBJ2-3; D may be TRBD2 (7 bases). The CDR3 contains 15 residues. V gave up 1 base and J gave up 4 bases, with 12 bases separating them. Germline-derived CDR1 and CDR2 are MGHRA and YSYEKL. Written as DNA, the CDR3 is TGCGCCAGCAGCCAAGGGGAGGGGGGCCCAGATACGCAGTATTTT. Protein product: CASSQGEGGPDTQYF.

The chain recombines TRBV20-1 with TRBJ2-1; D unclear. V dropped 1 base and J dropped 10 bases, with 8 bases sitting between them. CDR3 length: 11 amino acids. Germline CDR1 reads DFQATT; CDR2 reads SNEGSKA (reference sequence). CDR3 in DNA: TGCAGTGCTAGAGTGTTGGGCGAGCAGTTCTTC. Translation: CSARVLGEQFF.

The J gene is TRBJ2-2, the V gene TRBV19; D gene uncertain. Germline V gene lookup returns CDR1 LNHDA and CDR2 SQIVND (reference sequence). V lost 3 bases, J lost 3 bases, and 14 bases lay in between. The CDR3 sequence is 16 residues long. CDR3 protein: CASSIRTRRDTGELFF. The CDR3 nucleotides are TGTGCCAGTAGTATCCGGACGAGGAGAGACACCGGGGAGCTGTTTTTT.

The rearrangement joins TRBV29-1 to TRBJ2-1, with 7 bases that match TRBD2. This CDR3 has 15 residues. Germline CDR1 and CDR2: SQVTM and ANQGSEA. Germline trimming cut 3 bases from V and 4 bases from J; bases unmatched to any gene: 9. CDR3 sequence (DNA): TGCAGCGTTGAGAAAGGACTAGGGTATTACAATGAGCAGTTCTTC. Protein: CSVEKGLGYYNEQFF.

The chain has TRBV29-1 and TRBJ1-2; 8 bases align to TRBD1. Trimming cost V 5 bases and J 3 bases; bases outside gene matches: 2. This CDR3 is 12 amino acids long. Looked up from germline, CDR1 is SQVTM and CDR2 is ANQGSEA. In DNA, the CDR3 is TGCAGCGTTCTGACAGGGGACTATGGCTACACCTTC. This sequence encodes CSVLTGDYGYTF. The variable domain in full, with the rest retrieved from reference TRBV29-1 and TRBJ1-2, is SAVISQKPSRDICQRGTSLTIQCQVDSQVTMMFWYRQQPGQSLTLIATANQGSEATYESGFVIDKFPISRPNLTFSTLTVSNMSPEDSSIYLCSVLTGDYGYTFGSGTRLTVV.

The DNA for the CDR3 is TGTGCCAGCGAACTGGGCGGGTTCTCTGGAAACACCATATATTTT. Translation: CASELGGFSGNTIYF. The J gene is TRBJ1-3, the V gene TRBV25-1, with no clear D. Germline V gives CDR1 MGHDK, CDR2 SYGVNS. V was trimmed by 8 bases and J by 0 bases, leaving 14 bases between them. There are 15 residues in the CDR3.

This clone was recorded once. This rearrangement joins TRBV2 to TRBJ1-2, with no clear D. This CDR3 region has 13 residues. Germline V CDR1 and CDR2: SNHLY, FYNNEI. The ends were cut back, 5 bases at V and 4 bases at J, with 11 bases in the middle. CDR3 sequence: CASSPQLSYGYTF. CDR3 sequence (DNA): TGTGCCAGCAGTCCCCAGCTTTCCTATGGCTACACCTTC.

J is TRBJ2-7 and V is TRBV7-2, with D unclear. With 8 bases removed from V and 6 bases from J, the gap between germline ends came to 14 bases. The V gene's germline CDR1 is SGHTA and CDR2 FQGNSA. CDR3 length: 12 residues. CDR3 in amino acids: CASETPPGEQYF. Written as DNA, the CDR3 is TGTGCCAGCGAGACTCCCCCGGGCGAGCAGTACTTC.

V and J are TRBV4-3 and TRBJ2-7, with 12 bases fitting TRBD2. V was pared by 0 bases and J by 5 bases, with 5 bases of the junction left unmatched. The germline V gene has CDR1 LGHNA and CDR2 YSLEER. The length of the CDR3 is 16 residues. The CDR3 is CASSQETSGGSNEQYF. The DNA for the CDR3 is TGCGCCAGCAGCCAAGAGACTAGCGGGGGTTCAAACGAGCAGTACTTC.

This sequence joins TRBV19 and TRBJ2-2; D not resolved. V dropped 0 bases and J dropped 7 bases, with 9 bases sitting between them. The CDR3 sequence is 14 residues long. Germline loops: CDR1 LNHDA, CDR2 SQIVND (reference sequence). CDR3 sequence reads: CASSIDLFGGELFF. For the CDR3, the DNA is TGTGCCAGTAGTATAGATCTGTTTGGCGGGGAGCTGTTTTTT.

The CDR3 loop reads CASSLVGDTQYF. The CDR3 DNA reads TGTGCCAGCAGCTTAGTCGGGGATACGCAGTATTTT. V gene TRBV11-2 combines with J gene TRBJ2-3, with D unclear. In germline, CDR1 is SGHAT, CDR2 FQNNGV. The germline V and J ends were trimmed by 1 base and 6 bases, with 5 bases remaining between them. This CDR3 comprises 12 residues.

CDR3: CASSSRTGAYGYTF. The CDR3 bases are TGTGCCAGCAGCTCCCGGACAGGGGCCTATGGCTACACCTTC. The rearrangement joins TRBV9 to TRBJ1-2, with 9 bases lining up with TRBD1. The CDR3 totals 14 residues. Losses at the gene ends were 4 bases for V and 4 bases for J; bases not matched to a gene: 5. CDR1 and CDR2 (germline): SGDLS, YYNGEE.

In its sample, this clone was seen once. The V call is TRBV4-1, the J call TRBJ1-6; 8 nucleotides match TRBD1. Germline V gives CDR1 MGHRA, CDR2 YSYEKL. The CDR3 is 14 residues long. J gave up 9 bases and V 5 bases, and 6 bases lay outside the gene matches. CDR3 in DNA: TGCGCCAGCAGCGACGGAACAGGGGGTTCACCCCTCCACTTT. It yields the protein CASSDGTGGSPLHF.

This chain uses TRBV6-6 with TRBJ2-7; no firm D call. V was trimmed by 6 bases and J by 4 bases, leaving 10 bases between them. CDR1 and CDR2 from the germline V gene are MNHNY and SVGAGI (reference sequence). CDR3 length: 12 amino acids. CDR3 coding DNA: TGTGCCAGCAGCCTCCGCTGGTACGAGCAGTACTTC. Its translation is CASSLRWYEQYF.

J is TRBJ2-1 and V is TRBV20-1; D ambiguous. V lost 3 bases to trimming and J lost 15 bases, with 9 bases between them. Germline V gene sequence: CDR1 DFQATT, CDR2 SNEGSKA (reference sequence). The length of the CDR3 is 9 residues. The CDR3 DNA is TGCAGTGCTAGTGGCGCCCGGTTCTTC. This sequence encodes CSASGARFF.

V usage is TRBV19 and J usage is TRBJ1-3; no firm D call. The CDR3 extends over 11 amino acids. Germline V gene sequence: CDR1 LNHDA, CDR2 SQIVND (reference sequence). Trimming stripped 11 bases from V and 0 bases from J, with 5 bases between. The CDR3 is CAAHSGNTIYF. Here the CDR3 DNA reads TGTGCCGCCCACTCTGGAAACACCATATATTTT.